These T cell receptor beta chains were read from a single sample in a study of CD8+CD57+ T cells in acquired aplastic anemia. TCRdb re-analysed the reads in MiXCR, keeping a single row per CDR3 protein. This table holds a few hundred thousand distinct CDR3 sequences, roughly 53% found once. What was sequenced was sorted CD4+, CD8+, or CD8+CD57+ T cells (not recorded which) from PBMCs. Receptors were obtained from a human donor with aplastic anemia. Each CDR3 is given with its conserved first and last residue. D genes are given only for firm matches. Rows give clone size only sometimes, using once, few, many, or a class for an expanded clone.

v_gene	j_gene	len	d_gene	abundance	CDR3nt	CDR3aa
TRBV20-1	TRBJ1-5	17	.	.	.	CSARALRAVLRAGHQDF
TRBV6-5	TRBJ1-2	16	TRBD1	many	TGTGCCAGCAGTTACTCTTCCGGGACAGGGAATGATGGCTACACCTTC	CASSYSSGTGNDGYTF
TRBV19	TRBJ1-6	14	.	once	TGTGCCAGTAGTGTCCAGGGGATAAATCCACCCCTCCACTTT	CASSVQGINPPLHF
TRBV20-1	TRBJ2-6	12	.	.	TGCAGTGCCAACCACGGGGCCAACGTCCTGACTTTC	CSANHGANVLTF
TRBV5-8	TRBJ2-7	13	.	few	TGTGCCAGCAGCGTTGACGGGACCTACGAGCAGTACTTC	CASSVDGTYEQYF
TRBV9	TRBJ2-3	14	TRBD2	many	TGTGCCAGCAGCGTAGAATCTAGCGGTGATACGCAGTATTTT	CASSVESSGDTQYF
TRBV7-2	TRBJ2-3	14	TRBD2	.	TGTGCCAGCAGTTCTTTAGCGGGGGCGGAGACGCAGTATTTT	CASSSLAGAETQYF
TRBV20-1	TRBJ2-7	14	.	many	TGCAGTGCTAGAGGGTCCGTGGAGCGCCCCGAGCAGTACTTC	CSARGSVERPEQYF
TRBV5-1	TRBJ1-2	13	TRBD1	many	TGCGCCAGCAGCTCGCCAGGGGGAAATGGCTACACCTTC	CASSSPGGNGYTF
TRBV27	TRBJ2-7	15	TRBD1	.	TGTGCCAGCAGTCAAGGACAGGGGCGCTGGTACGAGCAGTACTTC	CASSQGQGRWYEQYF
TRBV2	TRBJ2-4	14	.	.	TGTGCCAGCAGTGTAGATCAGGGGTATGACATTCAGTACTTC	CASSVDQGYDIQYF
TRBV7-3	TRBJ2-3	15	TRBD2	many	TGTGCCAGCAGTACCGGGGAGGGGCTAACAGATACGCAGTATTTT	CASSTGEGLTDTQYF
TRBV7-9	TRBJ2-7	16	TRBD1	many	TGTGCCAGCAGCTCTCCTCCGGACAGGGAACGGTACGAGCAGTACTTC	CASSSPPDRERYEQYF
TRBV24-1	TRBJ2-1	15	TRBD2	few	TGTGCCACCAGTGATTTAACTAGCGGGAGCCCTGAGCAGTTCTTC	CATSDLTSGSPEQFF
TRBV29-1	TRBJ2-2	13	.	.	TGCAGCGGGCGGGCCCAGAACACCGGGGAGCTGTTTTTT	CSGRAQNTGELFF
TRBV4-2	TRBJ1-4	14	TRBD1	many	TGTGCCAGCAGCCTCGACAGGGGAGATGAAAAACTGTTTTTT	CASSLDRGDEKLFF
TRBV5-6	TRBJ2-3	14	.	once	TGTGCCAGCAGCTTGGGTTTTGCGGCGGATACGCAGTATTTT	CASSLGFAADTQYF
TRBV19	TRBJ1-1	14	.	.	TGTGCCAGTAGTACAACTGGGACATTAACTGAAGCTTTCTTT	CASSTTGTLTEAFF
TRBV5-1	TRBJ2-4	15	TRBD2	many	TGCGCCAGCAGCTTGACTAGCGGGGTAGGGAACATTCAGTACTTC	CASSLTSGVGNIQYF
TRBV5-6	TRBJ2-1	19	TRBD2	once	TGTGCCAGCAGCTTGCTCGCTAGCGGGGGTCAAAGCTCCTACAATGAGCAGTTCTTC	CASSLLASGGQSSYNEQFF
TRBV7-9	TRBJ1-1	14	.	.	TGTGCCAGCAGCCCAGAGGGGCGTGTGGCTGAAGCTTTCTTT	CASSPEGRVAEAFF
TRBV4-2	TRBJ1-5	14	.	many	TGTGCCAGCAGCCAGGGAGGAGACAATCAGCCCCAGCATTTT	CASSQGGDNQPQHF
TRBV7-9	TRBJ2-3	18	TRBD2	.	TGTGCCAGCAGCTTACTTGTTCTAGCGGGGGGGCCGTTAGATACGCAGTATTTT	CASSLLVLAGGPLDTQYF
TRBV25-1	TRBJ1-4	13	.	.	TGTGCCAGCAGTCCGGGCCGTGGGGAAAAACTGTTTTTT	CASSPGRGEKLFF
TRBV3-1	TRBJ2-2	15	.	.	TGTGCCAGCAGCCAAAACACGAAGAGCGCCGGGGAGCTGTTTTTT	CASSQNTKSAGELFF
TRBV20-1	TRBJ2-7	16	.	many	TGCAGTGCTAGAGGGGGGAACCGACTGATGTCCTACGAGCAGTACTTC	CSARGGNRLMSYEQYF
TRBV4-1	TRBJ1-4	15	TRBD1	many	TGCGCCAGCAGTTCTCGACAGGGATTAGCTGAAAAACTGTTTTTT	CASSSRQGLAEKLFF
TRBV10-3	TRBJ2-1	13	.	.	TGTGCCATCAGTTTCACCGGGAACAATGAGCAGTTCTTC	CAISFTGNNEQFF
TRBV19	TRBJ1-1	14	.	many	TGTGCCAGTAGAGGGACTGCCCTAGCTTCTGAAGCTTTCTTT	CASRGTALASEAFF
TRBV9	TRBJ2-3	14	.	many	TGTGCCAGCAGCGGCCGGCCTAGCACAGATACGCAGTATTTT	CASSGRPSTDTQYF
TRBV19	TRBJ1-1	15	.	many	TGTGCCAGTAGTATGGAGGCAGTTCGGAACACTGAAGCTTTCTTT	CASSMEAVRNTEAFF
TRBV24-1	TRBJ2-7	11	.	.	TGTGCCACCAGTGATTTGGCCGAGCAGTACTTC	CATSDLAEQYF
TRBV11-3	TRBJ2-5	16	TRBD1	.	TGTGCCAGCAGCCCGACTGGGGCAGGGGGCGAGGAGACCCAGTACTTC	CASSPTGAGGEETQYF
TRBV6-2/TRBV6-3	TRBJ1-4	12	.	many	TGTGCCAGCACGGCAGTTTCCGAAAAACTGTTTTTT	CASTAVSEKLFF
TRBV9	TRBJ1-2	14	TRBD1	many	TGTGCCAGCAACCTCCAGGGACAGGGAGACGGCTACACCTTC	CASNLQGQGDGYTF
TRBV29-1	TRBJ2-1	14	TRBD2	.	TGCAGCGTGGAGAGACTAGCGGGGGCCAATGAGCAGTTCTTC	CSVERLAGANEQFF
TRBV24-1	TRBJ1-5	15	TRBD1	many	TGTGCCACCAGTGTTGGGACAGCGACCTTTCAGCCCCAGCATTTT	CATSVGTATFQPQHF
TRBV11-3	TRBJ1-1	15	TRBD1	.	TGTGCCAGCAGCTTAGCAGGGGGCGGGGGCACTGAAGCTTTCTTT	CASSLAGGGGTEAFF
TRBV9	TRBJ2-3	15	.	.	TGTGCCAGCAGCGCGAGCGGGCGCCCCACAGATACGCAGTATTTT	CASSASGRPTDTQYF
TRBV29-1	TRBJ2-1	14	TRBD2	.	TGCAGCGTATCCGCCAGACTAGCGCCCAATGAGCAGTTCTTC	CSVSARLAPNEQFF
TRBV20-1	TRBJ1-3	15	.	many	TGCAGTGCTAGAGATCCCAGATCAGGTGGAAACACCATATATTTT	CSARDPRSGGNTIYF
TRBV12-3/TRBV12-4	TRBJ2-3	16	.	.	TGTGCCAGCAGAACGATCAGGGGGGCTCGTACAGATACGCAGTATTTT	CASRTIRGARTDTQYF
TRBV7-9	TRBJ2-3	16	TRBD2	.	TGTGCCAGCAGCCAGTCTAGCGGGGGGTCGACAGATACGCAGTATTTT	CASSQSSGGSTDTQYF
TRBV10-3	TRBJ2-3	16	TRBD2	.	TGTGCCATCAGTGGGACTAGCGGGGAAAGCACAGATACGCAGTATTTT	CAISGTSGESTDTQYF
TRBV15	TRBJ1-6	13	.	few	TGTGCCACCAGCAGAGCGGGGTATTCACCCCTCCACTTT	CATSRAGYSPLHF
TRBV6-1	TRBJ1-5	15	.	many	TGTGCCAGCAGCGAGAACATAGATAGCAATCAGCCCCAGCATTTT	CASSENIDSNQPQHF
TRBV12-3/TRBV12-4	TRBJ1-4	11	.	many	TGTGCCAGCAGCCTTAATGAAAAACTGTTTTTT	CASSLNEKLFF
TRBV12-3/TRBV12-4	TRBJ2-1	14	TRBD2	once	TGTGCCAGCAGTTTACTAGCGGGGGGACTTGAGCAGTTCTTC	CASSLLAGGLEQFF
TRBV20-1	TRBJ1-1	13	.	.	TGCAGTGCTAGAGCGGCGGGAAACACTGAAGCTTTCTTT	CSARAAGNTEAFF
TRBV2	TRBJ1-4	10	.	.	TGTGCCAGCAGGGGGGAAGAACTGTTTTTT	CASRGEELFF
TRBV25-1	TRBJ2-1	18	.	once	TGTGCCAGCAGCTTGGTCGCGGGGGCCGGCGGGTCCTACAATGAGCAGTTCTTC	CASSLVAGAGGSYNEQFF
TRBV2	TRBJ1-3	16	.	many	TGTGCCAGCAGTGAAAGGCGGACGCAGTCTGGAAACACCATATATTTT	CASSERRTQSGNTIYF
TRBV10-1	TRBJ2-3	14	.	many	TGCGCCAGCAGGAAAATAGCCCCGCCAGATACGCAGTATTTT	CASRKIAPPDTQYF
TRBV20-1	TRBJ2-7	15	TRBD2	.	TGCAGTGCTAGAGATCAGGTGCGGGGGGGCGTCGAGCAGTACTTC	CSARDQVRGGVEQYF
TRBV2	TRBJ2-2	15	TRBD1	once	TGTGCCAGCAGGGGGACAGCGGCGAACACCGGGGAGCTGTCTTTT	CASRGTAANTGELSF
TRBV19	TRBJ2-7	12	TRBD1	once	TGTGCCAGTAGCCCGGGACAGGGGCTCATCTTCTTC	CASSPGQGLIFF
TRBV15	TRBJ2-2	17	.	.	TGTGCCACCAGCAGAGTCGACCCTGCGCCGGGTCACGGGGAGCTGTTTTTT	CATSRVDPAPGHGELFF
TRBV19	TRBJ2-5	16	TRBD2	.	TGTGCCAGTACCTATACCGGGACTAGCGGGGGGGAGACCCAGTACTTC	CASTYTGTSGGETQYF
TRBV25-1	TRBJ1-1	15	TRBD1	.	TGTGCCAGCAGTGAATTTAGAGGGACAGCCACTGAAGCTTTCTTT	CASSEFRGTATEAFF